The rows below give T cell receptor beta chains drawn from one sample of a study of T cell responses to AZD1222 COVID-19 vaccine. The data were produced by immunoSEQ multiplex PCR, yet TCRdb's version contains in-frame clones alone and is incomplete. Of about 100,000 clones in the sample, 70% to 90% were seen once. Sequencing used peripheral blood, obtained on day 0 of AZD1222 vaccination. The receptors stem from an adult in good health. Each CDR3 is given with its conserved first and last residue. A D gene is named only where the DNA matches it firmly. Size values are once, few and many counts, or a class for expanded clones, and some rows have none.

D gene: .
J gene: TRBJ1-1
clone size: .
V gene: TRBV5-1
CDR3 DNA: TGCGCCAGCAGCTTCCCAGAGAACACTGAAGCTTTCTTT
CDR3 protein: CASSFPENTEAFF

D gene: TRBD1
J gene: TRBJ2-5
clone size: .
V gene: TRBV5-4
CDR3 DNA: TGTGCCAGCAGCTTGGAAACAGGGGTGGAGACCCAGTACTTC
CDR3 protein: CASSLETGVETQYF

D gene: .
J gene: TRBJ1-1
clone size: .
V gene: TRBV28
CDR3 DNA: TGTGCCAGCAGTTGGGGTGGGGGGCGAAGGACTGAAGCTTTCTTT
CDR3 protein: CASSWGGGRRTEAFF

D gene: .
J gene: TRBJ1-6
clone size: once
V gene: TRBV10-2
CDR3 DNA: TGCGCCAGCAGCCAACAACAATATTCACCCCTCCACTTT
CDR3 protein: CASSQQQYSPLHF

D gene: .
J gene: TRBJ2-3
clone size: .
V gene: TRBV4-1
CDR3 DNA: TGCGCCAGCAGCCAAGATTCCCCAAGCACAGATACGCAGTATTTT
CDR3 protein: CASSQDSPSTDTQYF

D gene: .
J gene: TRBJ2-1
clone size: .
V gene: TRBV10-2
CDR3 DNA: TGCGCCAGCAGTGCTTTGGGAAACGGAATATACAATGAGCAGTTCTTC
CDR3 protein: CASSALGNGIYNEQFF

D gene: .
J gene: TRBJ2-7
clone size: .
V gene: TRBV28
CDR3 DNA: TGTGCCAGCAGTGGCCGGGTCCTCTCCTACGAGCAGTACTTC
CDR3 protein: CASSGRVLSYEQYF

D gene: TRBD1
J gene: TRBJ1-2
clone size: .
V gene: TRBV3-1/TRBV3-2
CDR3 DNA: TGTGCCAGCAGCCAAGGACAGGGTTACGGCTACACCTTC
CDR3 protein: CASSQGQGYGYTF

D gene: .
J gene: TRBJ1-6
clone size: .
V gene: TRBV7-9
CDR3 DNA: TGTGCCAGCAGCTTAGATCCAGGTGGGGATTCACCCCTCCACTTT
CDR3 protein: CASSLDPGGDSPLHF

D gene: .
J gene: TRBJ1-2
clone size: .
V gene: TRBV28
CDR3 DNA: TGTGCCAGCAGTTTGCCGGTCTTCGACAGAGACTATGGCTACACCTTC
CDR3 protein: CASSLPVFDRDYGYTF

D gene: TRBD2
J gene: TRBJ2-5
clone size: .
V gene: TRBV4-2
CDR3 DNA: TGTGCCAGCAGCCAAGGGCCGGGACTAGCGCAAGAGACCCAGTACTTC
CDR3 protein: CASSQGPGLAQETQYF

D gene: TRBD1
J gene: TRBJ1-3
clone size: once
V gene: TRBV7-8
CDR3 DNA: TGTGCCAGCAGCTTAGCGCGGGACAGCGAAAATCCGTATTTT
CDR3 protein: CASSLARDSENPYF

D gene: TRBD2
J gene: TRBJ2-3
clone size: .
V gene: TRBV18
CDR3 DNA: TGTGCCAGCTCACCGGGAGGCGGGAGTATTGCAGATACGCAGTATTTT
CDR3 protein: CASSPGGGSIADTQYF

D gene: .
J gene: TRBJ2-7
clone size: .
V gene: TRBV5-1
CDR3 DNA: TGCGCCAGCAGCTTGGACACGAGCTCCTACGAGCAGTACTTC
CDR3 protein: CASSLDTSSYEQYF

D gene: TRBD2
J gene: TRBJ2-7
clone size: few
V gene: TRBV28
CDR3 DNA: TGTGCCAGCAGTTCCCTAGCGGGAGGGCCCTACGAGCAGTACTTC
CDR3 protein: CASSSLAGGPYEQYF